Each of the 30 T cell receptor beta chains below was sequenced from the same sample in a study of T-cell reconstitution after alpha-beta-depleted transplantation in children. This sample's TCRbeta library carried unique molecular identifier barcodes. MiXCR was run by TCRdb on the PCR reads, yielding one entry per CDR3 protein. Here the sample spans around 93,000 distinct CDR3 sequences, roughly 8.4% being singletons. The starting material was PBMCs from the stem cell graft donor, obtained from the stem cell graft. The origin of the receptors is a human donor who donated a stem cell graft to a child with congenital amegakaryocytic thrombocytopenia.

The table lists this clonotype with many counts. The CDR3 sequence: CASSMSSGSRDEQFF. The CDR3 coding sequence is TGTGCCAGCAGCATGTCTAGCGGGAGTAGGGATGAGCAGTTCTTC. The V gene is TRBV7-2, the J gene TRBJ2-1; the match to TRBD2 covers 10 bases. This CDR3 is 15 amino acids long. Trimming took 5 bases from V and 8 from J; bases not matched to a gene: 9. Per the germline V gene, CDR1 is SGHTA and CDR2 is FQGNSA.

This clonotype was seen many times. The chain recombines TRBV5-1 with TRBJ1-2; possibly TRBD1 for D (5 bases). Per the germline V gene, CDR1 is SGHRS and CDR2 is YFSETQ. The ends were cut back, 4 bases at V and 7 bases at J, with 17 bases in the middle. The CDR3 contains 14 residues. Here the CDR3 DNA reads TGCGCCAGCAGCACGGGTGGAGGGGCCGGTGGCTACACCTTC. It is translated as CASSTGGGAGGYTF. The full variable domain, in which reference TRBV5-1 and TRBJ1-2 provide the parts outside the CDR3, is KAGVTQTPRYLIKTRGQQVTLSCSPISGHRSVSWYQQTPGQGLQFLFEYFSETQRNKGNFPGRFSGRQFSNSRSEMNVSTLELGDSALYLCASSTGGGAGGYTFGSGTRLTVV.

This clonotype was detected many times. A much larger clone is a single base away; this may be a read error. The rearrangement uses TRBV29-1 and TRBJ2-7, with TRBD2 matching over 8 bases. Germline assignment: CDR1 SQVTM and CDR2 ANQGSEA. After removal of 6 bases from V and 5 bases from J, the junction contained 12 bases not matched to a gene. This CDR3 region has 14 residues. The CDR3 DNA sequence: TGCAGCGTAGAACCAGCGGGAGCGAACAACGAGCAGTACTTC. The encoded protein is CSVEPAGANNEQYF.

This clonotype was recorded at least ten times. This rearrangement joins TRBV20-1 to TRBJ2-4, with 16 bases that match TRBD2. V trimming: 8 bases; J trimming: 1 base; junction bases outside the gene matches: 5. The CDR3 covers 16 residues. Germline CDR1 reads DFQATT; CDR2 reads SNEGSKA (reference sequence). Here the CDR3 DNA reads TGCAGTCCGGGACTAGCGGGGGGGCTGGCCAAAAACATTCAGTACTTC. It encodes CSPGLAGGLAKNIQYF.

This clonotype was observed at least ten times. V and J are TRBV4-2 and TRBJ2-1; 9 nucleotides align to TRBD2. Per the germline V gene, CDR1 is LGHNA and CDR2 is YNFKEQ. J gave up 3 bases and V 0 bases, and 9 bases lay outside the gene matches. CDR3 length equals 18 residues. The CDR3 nucleotides read TGTGCCAGCAGCCAAGATCCCCCAGCGGGAGGTTTCTACAATGAGCAGTTCTTC. Protein product: CASSQDPPAGGFYNEQFF.

There are many counts of this clonotype. V gene TRBV4-1 combines with J gene TRBJ2-2; D is ambiguous. The V and J ends lost 6 bases and 4 bases respectively, with 12 bases between them. This CDR3 contains 14 residues. CDR1 and CDR2 from the germline V gene are MGHRA and YSYEKL. CDR3 residues: CASRGFSSTGELFF. DNA for the CDR3: TGCGCCAGCAGAGGGTTTTCGAGCACCGGGGAGCTGTTTTTT.

This clonotype came up many times. The J gene is TRBJ2-1, the V gene TRBV29-1, with D maybe TRBD1 (5 bases). V lost 7 bases and J 0 bases, leaving 7 bases between the germline ends. The CDR3 is 12 residues long. The germline gives CDR1 SQVTM, CDR2 ANQGSEA. The CDR3 here is CSGQSSYNEQFF. CDR3 coding DNA: TGCAGCGGACAGAGCTCCTACAATGAGCAGTTCTTC.

This clonotype was found many times. The rearrangement links TRBV5-1 to TRBJ2-3, with TRBD1 identical over 12 bases. V trimming: 3 bases; J trimming: 3 bases; junction bases outside the gene matches: 8. Looked up from germline, CDR1 is SGHRS and CDR2 is YFSETQ. CDR3 length equals 17 residues. The CDR3: CASSWAPGQGATDTQYF. The CDR3 region has the DNA TGCGCCAGCAGCTGGGCTCCGGGACAGGGGGCGACAGATACGCAGTATTTT.

This clonotype was seen ten or more times. The V gene is TRBV5-1, the J gene TRBJ2-3; D might be TRBD2 (5 bases). V was trimmed by 1 base and J by 5 bases, leaving 14 bases between them. The CDR3 is 15 amino acids. The germline V gene has CDR1 SGHRS and CDR2 YFSETQ. Here the CDR3 DNA reads TGCGCCAGCAGCTTGATTACGGGGTCCGGAGATACGCAGTATTTT. Its protein product is CASSLITGSGDTQYF.

There are many counts of this clonotype. The chain has TRBV15 and TRBJ2-7, with D possibly called TRBD1 or TRBD2 (5 bases each). The CDR3 extends over 13 amino acids. Germline V gene sequence: CDR1 LNHNV, CDR2 YYDKDF (reference sequence). Trimming pared 3 bases from V and 0 bases from J, leaving 6 bases between. The CDR3 protein is CATSSGTSYEQYF. Written as DNA, the CDR3 is TGTGCCACCAGCAGCGGGACCTCCTACGAGCAGTACTTC. The full variable domain, rest sourced from reference TRBV15 and TRBJ2-7, is DAMVIQNPRYQVTQFGKPVTLSCSQTLNHNVMYWYQQKSSQAPKLLFHYYDKDFNNEADTPDNFQSRRPNTSFCFLDIRSPGLGDTAMYLCATSSGTSYEQYFGPGTRLTVT.

At least ten counts were recorded for this clonotype. The chain uses TRBV12-3 or TRBV12-4 and TRBJ2-5, with 7 bases that match TRBD2. The CDR3 spans 13 residues. Trimming removed 7 bases from V and 4 bases from J; junction bases left unmatched: 6. This CDR3 reads CASTSTGGETQYF. In DNA, the CDR3 is TGTGCCAGCACCTCGACGGGGGGAGAGACCCAGTACTTC.

At least ten counts were recorded for this clonotype. The chain recombines TRBV20-1 with TRBJ1-3, with no clear D. The CDR3 sequence is 12 residues long. V lost 7 bases, J lost 4 bases, and 11 bases lay in between. The germline CDR1 and CDR2 sequences are DFQATT and SNEGSKA (reference sequence). The CDR3 reads CSEGSAGNTIYF. CDR3 DNA sequence: TGCAGTGAAGGGTCGGCGGGAAACACCATATATTTT.

The rearrangement uses TRBV12-3 or TRBV12-4 and TRBJ1-3, with a tentative D call TRBD1 (6 bases). V was shortened by 0 bases and J by 2 bases, with 8 bases between the two germline ends. This CDR3 is 15 amino acids long. The CDR3 sequence is CASSLAQGPGNTIYF. The CDR3 region has the DNA TGTGCCAGCAGTTTAGCACAGGGTCCTGGAAACACCATATATTTT.

This clonotype has ten or more counts. The chain combines TRBV5-1 with TRBJ2-3; 9 bases map to TRBD1. CDR3 length equals 15 residues. Germline lookup yields CDR1 SGHRS and CDR2 YFSETQ. V dropped 4 bases and J dropped 0; count of bases not matched to a gene: 3. CDR3 sequence: CASSHRGQSTDTQYF. The CDR3, as DNA: TGCGCCAGCAGCCACAGGGGGCAAAGCACAGATACGCAGTATTTT.

With respect to this clonotype: This sequence may be a read error, since a much larger clone differs from it by one base. The chain joins TRBV19 to TRBJ1-5, with 7 bases that match TRBD1. The junction had 10 bases not matched to a gene; V was cut back by 0 bases and J by 11 bases. The CDR3 extends over 15 amino acids. Germline V gene sequence: CDR1 LNHDA, CDR2 SQIVND (reference sequence). The CDR3 region is CASSIDGTDRGAQHF. CDR3 DNA: TGTGCCAGTAGTATAGACGGGACAGATCGGGGAGCCCAGCATTTT.

This rearrangement joins TRBV20-1 to TRBJ2-7, with D tentatively TRBD2 (6 bases). The CDR3 is 16 amino acids. Germline V gene data show CDR1 as DFQATT and CDR2 as SNEGSKA (reference sequence). V gave up 0 bases and J gave up 3 bases, with 18 bases separating them. CDR3 nucleotide sequence: TGCAGTGCTAGAGATGGAGGACTACATCCAAACTACGAGCAGTACTTC. It codes for CSARDGGLHPNYEQYF.

Many counts were recorded for this clonotype. This chain uses TRBV6-2 or TRBV6-3 with TRBJ2-5; TRBD1 agrees at 7 bases. V lost 7 bases and J lost 1; bases outside the gene matches: 3. The CDR3 is 13 residues long. Per the germline V gene, CDR1 is MNHEY and CDR2 is SVGEGT. The CDR3 here is CASTRDSQETQYF. The CDR3 nucleotides are TGTGCCAGCACCCGGGACAGCCAAGAGACCCAGTACTTC.

This clonotype was counted at least ten times. The chain recombines TRBV20-1 with TRBJ2-1, with TRBD2 matching 8 bases. Per germline, CDR1 DFQATT and CDR2 SNEGSKA (reference sequence). The CDR3 runs 15 residues. V dropped 4 bases and J dropped 6; count of bases not matched to a gene: 11. The CDR3 spells CSATTIAGKTNEQFF. The CDR3 DNA sequence: TGCAGTGCTACCACCATAGCGGGAAAGACCAATGAGCAGTTCTTC.

This clonotype was seen repeatedly, ten times or more. The chain recombines TRBV20-1 with TRBJ2-5; 10 bases agree with TRBD2. CDR3 length: 15 residues. V gave up 2 bases and J gave up 5 bases; unmatched junction bases: 8. Germline V gene data show CDR1 as DFQATT and CDR2 as SNEGSKA (reference sequence). CDR3 protein: CSARRASGRRETQYF. CDR3 nucleotide sequence: TGCAGTGCTAGAAGGGCTAGCGGGAGAAGGGAGACCCAGTACTTC.

The genes are TRBV7-2 and TRBJ2-2; TRBD2 matches 9 bases. V was pared by 5 bases and J by 6 bases, with 13 bases of the junction left unmatched. This CDR3 has 17 amino acids. Per the germline V gene, CDR1 is SGHTA and CDR2 is FQGNSA. The CDR3: CASSVNLDSGSSGELFF. DNA for the CDR3: TGTGCCAGCAGCGTTAACCTAGATAGCGGGAGTTCCGGGGAGCTGTTTTTT.

This clonotype was picked up many times. The chain uses TRBV14 and TRBJ1-2; unclear D gene. CDR1 is SGHDN, CDR2 FVKESK, per germline. The CDR3 extends over 13 amino acids. The ends were cut back, 3 bases at V and 0 bases at J, with 5 bases in the middle. CDR3 sequence: CASSQGTNYGYTF. In nucleotides, the CDR3 is TGTGCCAGCAGCCAGGGAACTAACTATGGCTACACCTTC.

This clonotype has at least ten counts. The chain has TRBV5-1 and TRBJ2-3; TRBD2 matches 8 bases. The V gene end was trimmed by 1 base and the J gene end by 3 bases; junction bases not matched to a gene: 4. Germline CDR1 reads SGHRS; CDR2 reads YFSETQ. CDR3 length: 15 residues. CDR3 in amino acids: CASSLKAGGTDTQYF. CDR3 DNA sequence: TGCGCCAGCAGCTTGAAGGCGGGAGGTACAGATACGCAGTATTTT.

Note on this clonotype: This may arise from a read error, as a much more abundant clone is one base away. This rearrangement joins TRBV12-3 or TRBV12-4 to TRBJ2-1; possible D gene TRBD1, 5 bases. This CDR3 comprises 11 residues. This chain's CDR3 is CAISLGPRQFF. CDR3 nucleotides: TGTGCCATCAGTTTGGGGCCCCGGCAGTTCTTC.

In this sample, this clonotype turned up many times. The chain uses TRBV12-3 or TRBV12-4 and TRBJ1-2; the match to TRBD1 covers 7 bases. This CDR3 contains 13 residues. The V and J ends lost 8 bases and 7 bases, in that order; junction bases with no gene match: 10. The CDR3 is CASLWEGAGGYTF. DNA for the CDR3: TGTGCCAGCCTCTGGGAGGGGGCGGGTGGCTACACCTTC.

This clonotype was recorded at least ten times. The V call is TRBV20-1, the J call TRBJ1-2; D uncertain. The CDR3 has 18 amino acids. The germline V gene has CDR1 DFQATT and CDR2 SNEGSKA (reference sequence). Trimming took off 6 bases at V and 0 bases at J, with 26 bases between the two ends. In nucleotides, the CDR3 is TGCAGTGCCGTTTCCGCCCCCTTTTTGGTCAGAGCTAACTATGGCTACACCTTC. It encodes CSAVSAPFLVRANYGYTF.

J is TRBJ1-5 and V is TRBV20-1; D gene unclear. Trimming removed 1 base from V and 1 base from J, with 5 bases in between. Germline CDR1 reads DFQATT; CDR2 reads SNEGSKA (reference sequence). The CDR3 runs 13 residues. CDR3 nucleotide sequence: TGCAGTGCTAGAGCGTACAGCAATCAGCCCCAGCATTTT. It is translated as CSARAYSNQPQHF.

This clonotype was seen ten or more times. This chain connects TRBV19 to TRBJ1-5, with a possible D match to TRBD1 (6 bases). This CDR3 has 15 amino acids. V was clipped by 8 bases and J by 0 bases, with 14 bases between them. Germline V lookup: CDR1 LNHDA, CDR2 SQIVND (reference sequence). This CDR3 reads CASSDQGHSNQPQHF. For the CDR3, the DNA is TGTGCCAGTTCGGACCAGGGGCATAGCAATCAGCCCCAGCATTTT. Variable domain in full (rest from reference TRBV19 and TRBJ1-5): DGGITQSPKYLFRKEGQNVTLSCEQNLNHDAMYWYRQDPGQGLRLIYYSQIVNDFQKGDIAEGYSVSREKKESFPLTVTSAQKNPTAFYLCASSDQGHSNQPQHFGDGTRLSIL.

This chain links TRBV18 with TRBJ2-7; 11 bases are shared with TRBD1. CDR1 KGHSH and CDR2 LQKENI come from the germline V gene. This CDR3 comprises 16 residues. The ends lost 3 bases at V and 3 bases at J; junction bases unmatched: 7. CDR3 loop: CASSPPGQGGFYEQYF. Written as DNA, the CDR3 is TGTGCCAGCTCACCGCCGGGACAGGGGGGTTTCTACGAGCAGTACTTC. Full variable domain (remainder filled in from reference TRBV18 and TRBJ2-7): NAGVMQNPRHLVRRRGQEARLRCSPMKGHSHVYWYRQLPEEGLKFMVYLQKENIIDESGMPKERFSAEFPKEGPSILRIQQVVRGDSAAYFCASSPPGQGGFYEQYFGPGTRLTVT.

The chain couples TRBV20-1 to TRBJ2-1; TRBD2 agrees at 13 bases. The V gene end was trimmed by 1 base and the J gene end by 7 bases; junction bases not matched to a gene: 10. CDR1 and CDR2 (germline): DFQATT, SNEGSKA (reference sequence). The CDR3 extends over 17 amino acids. CDR3 sequence reads: CSARVTYGTSGTNEQFF. Here the CDR3 DNA reads TGCAGTGCTAGAGTCACCTACGGGACTAGCGGGACAAATGAGCAGTTCTTC.

Ten or more counts support this clonotype. V is TRBV29-1 and J is TRBJ1-1; TRBD1 is a possible D gene (6 bases). V lost 5 bases, J lost 0 bases, and 10 bases lay in between. CDR1 is SQVTM, CDR2 ANQGSEA, per germline. The CDR3 has 13 residues. This CDR3 is CSVKTGMNTEAFF. Here the CDR3 DNA reads TGCAGCGTTAAGACAGGCATGAACACTGAAGCTTTCTTT.